Listed below are T cell receptor beta chains from one sample, sequenced in a study of beta chain features in type 1 diabetes. Clones were read by immunoSEQ multiplex PCR, and TCRdb kept only the in-frame ones, dropping some. The table lists some 360,000 clones, around 10% of them singletons. The sequenced sample consisted of central memory CD4+ T cells from blood. Receptor source: a man aged 30 to 45 with type 1 diabetes. The CDR3 runs from the conserved cysteine through the conserved F or W. Fields, in order: V gene, D gene, J gene, clone size, CDR3 DNA, CDR3 protein. A D gene is named only where the DNA matches it firmly. A clone size is listed for some rows: how often the clone was seen (once, few, many), or a class if it is expanded.

>TRBV6-6|-|TRBJ2-4|-
TGTGCCAGCAGTGAGCAGAAAAACATTCAGTACTTC
CASSEQKNIQYF
>TRBV19|-|TRBJ2-2|-
TGTGCCAGTAGTCCCACACCGGGACAGATTAGCGGTACCGGGGAGCTGTTTTTT
CASSPTPGQISGTGELFF
>TRBV5-1|-|TRBJ2-1|-
TGCGCCAGCAGCTTGTCCGCCAGGGTCTCCTACAATGAGCAGTTCTTC
CASSLSARVSYNEQFF
>TRBV14|-|TRBJ1-5|-
TGTGCCAGCAGCCAAGACGACGTTCAGCCCCAGCATTTT
CASSQDDVQPQHF
>TRBV9|-|TRBJ2-2|-
-
CASSVVTSGITPGSCFF
>TRBV7-2|-|TRBJ1-5|-
TGTGCCAGCAGCCGAGGTGGCAGCAATCAGCCCCAGCATTTT
CASSRGGSNQPQHF
>TRBV7-9|-|TRBJ1-3|-
TGTGCCAGCAGCCCCCCAGGGGTGGCTGGAAACACCATATATTTT
CASSPPGVAGNTIYF
>TRBV29-1|TRBD1|TRBJ2-5|few
TGCAGCGTGGGCAGGGACAGGGGGCGAAAAGAGCAGTACTTC
CSVGRDRGRKEQYF
>TRBV6-1|TRBD2|TRBJ2-7|few
TGTGCCAGCAGTGGTTTTCCTAGCGGGAGGGCCTACGAGCAGTACTTC
CASSGFPSGRAYEQYF
>TRBV9|TRBD2|TRBJ2-7|few
TGTGCCAGCAGCCCCCGGACTAGCGGTTTTACCTACGAGCAGTACTTC
CASSPRTSGFTYEQYF
>TRBV5-6|-|TRBJ1-5|many
TGTGCCAGCAGCTGGGGATTCAGGGATCAGCCCCAGCATTTT
CASSWGFRDQPQHF
>TRBV6-5|-|TRBJ1-1|few
TGTGCCAGCGGTTCGCGCATGAACACTGAAGCTTTCTTT
CASGSRMNTEAFF
>TRBV11-2|TRBD1|TRBJ2-5|few
TGTGCCAGCAGGGGGCACAGGGGGAGATTCCAAGAGACCCAGTACTTC
CASRGHRGRFQETQYF
>TRBV6-5|TRBD1|TRBJ2-7|-
TGTGCCAGCAGCGGACAGGGGGCCATAACCTACGAGCAGTACTTC
CASSGQGAITYEQYF
>TRBV7-8|TRBD2|TRBJ2-7|-
TGTGCCAGCAGCTTAACTAGCGGGAGCCTATTTGAGCAGTACTTC
CASSLTSGSLFEQYF
>TRBV29-1|-|TRBJ1-5|-
TGCAGCGCCCGGGGCGGACTCAATCAGCCCCAGCATTTT
CSARGGLNQPQHF
>TRBV4-1|TRBD2|TRBJ2-5|few
TGCGCCAGCAGCCTCCAGACTAGCGGGAGTGAGACCCAGTACTTC
CASSLQTSGSETQYF
>TRBV4-2|-|TRBJ2-7|few
TGTGCCAGCAGAGGCGGCTACGAGCAGTACTTC
CASRGGYEQYF
>TRBV29-1|TRBD1|TRBJ2-7|few
TGCAGCGTTGAAGGGGACAGGGCCTCCTACGAGCAGTACTTC
CSVEGDRASYEQYF
>TRBV6-1|TRBD1|TRBJ2-5|-
TGTGCCAGCAGTGATCTTACGACAGGGGGCCAAGAGACCCAGTACTTC
CASSDLTTGGQETQYF
>TRBV5-1|-|TRBJ2-4|many
TGCGCCAGCGGCAGGGACGGCGTCAAAAACATTCAGTACTTC
CASGRDGVKNIQYF
>TRBV30|TRBD1|TRBJ2-7|-
TGTGCCTGGAGTGGAACCCAGACAGGGGGCGGGTCCTACGAGCAGTACTTC
CAWSGTQTGGGSYEQYF
>TRBV6-5|TRBD1|TRBJ2-7|-
TGTGCCAGCAGGCCGACAGGGGGCTCAGACGAGCAGTACTTC
CASRPTGGSDEQYF
>TRBV7-2|-|TRBJ2-5|-
TGTGCCAGCAGTCGAAGTGGGGGGGAGACCCAGTACTTC
CASSRSGGETQYF
>TRBV7-2|TRBD1|TRBJ2-3|many
TGTGCCAGCAGCCCTACAGGGGGTGCAGATACGCAGTATTTT
CASSPTGGADTQYF
>TRBV2|TRBD1|TRBJ1-3|-
TGTGCCAGCAGTGCCGGGACAGGTCGAAACACCATATATTTT
CASSAGTGRNTIYF
>TRBV5-4|-|TRBJ2-1|many
TGTGCCAGCAGCTTGGATGGATCCTCCTACAATGAGCAGTTCTTC
CASSLDGSSYNEQFF
>TRBV11-2|-|TRBJ2-7|-
TGTGCCAGCAGCTTCGGCGCTAGTGGGAGATCGTTGGAGCAGTACTTC
CASSFGASGRSLEQYF
>TRBV7-2|TRBD2|TRBJ2-7|few
TGTGCCAGCAGCGGACAAAGACTAGCGGGATTATACGAGCAGTACTTC
CASSGQRLAGLYEQYF
>TRBV5-4|TRBD2|TRBJ2-3|-
TGTGCCAGCAGCTCGGGAGGAGGTACAGATACGCAGTATTTT
CASSSGGGTDTQYF
>TRBV9|-|TRBJ1-3|few
TGTGCCAGCAGCGTAGCTACGATGGTGAGCTCTGGAAACACCATATATTTT
CASSVATMVSSGNTIYF
>TRBV28|-|TRBJ2-3|many
TGTGCCAGCAGTTCCGGGGGCACAGATACGCAGTATTTT
CASSSGGTDTQYF
>TRBV29-1|-|TRBJ1-1|-
TGCAGCGGGCGCTATGGACAGAGGAACACTGAAGCTTTCTTT
CSGRYGQRNTEAFF
>TRBV14|TRBD1|TRBJ2-1|-
TGTGCCAGCAGCCGTACAGGGGGCTCCTACAATGAGCAGTTCTTC
CASSRTGGSYNEQFF
>TRBV7-3|-|TRBJ2-7|-
TGTGCCAGCAGCTTAGGGCAGTCCCCCTCCTACGAGCAGTACTTC
CASSLGQSPSYEQYF
>TRBV2|-|TRBJ2-7|few
TGTGCCAGCAGTGAAAGGGGAGGGACAGTAACCTACGAGCAGTACTTC
CASSERGGTVTYEQYF
>TRBV4-3|-|TRBJ2-1|-
TGCGCCAGCAGCCAAGTTTGGTCCCAGGAAAACAATGAGCAGTTCTTC
CASSQVWSQENNEQFF
>TRBV11-2|-|TRBJ1-1|-
TGTGCCAGCAGCTTCCAAAGGGCTAACACTGAAGCTTTCTTT
CASSFQRANTEAFF
>TRBV18|TRBD1|TRBJ2-7|many
TGTGCCAGCTCACCAGGGGACAGCTCCTACGAGCAGTACTTC
CASSPGDSSYEQYF
>TRBV23-1|-|TRBJ2-7|few
TGCGCCAGCAGTCAATCTGGGCAGAACGCCTACGAGCAGTACTTC
CASSQSGQNAYEQYF
>TRBV5-1|-|TRBJ2-2|-
TGCGCCAGCAGCTGGGCCCTGAACACCGGGGAGCTGTTTTTT
CASSWALNTGELFF
>TRBV27|TRBD1|TRBJ2-3|few
TGTGCCAGCAGGCGGGTGACAGGGACAGATACGCAGTATTTT
CASRRVTGTDTQYF
>TRBV9|TRBD1|TRBJ2-7|few
TGTGCCAGCAGCCAACACGGACAGGGCGAGCAGTACTTC
CASSQHGQGEQYF
>TRBV6-1|-|TRBJ1-1|few
TGTGCCAGCAGTGAAGCGGGGACACGTGAAGCTTTCTTT
CASSEAGTREAFF
>TRBV7-8|TRBD1|TRBJ1-3|-
TGTGCCAGCAGCTCGCAGAACAGGGGAGAAGGAAACACCATATATTTT
CASSSQNRGEGNTIYF
>TRBV27|-|TRBJ2-7|few
TGTGCCAGGATGGGTGGTTGGGGGACCTACGAGCAGTACTTC
CARMGGWGTYEQYF
>TRBV28|-|TRBJ2-7|-
TGTGCCAGCAGTCACGGACGTCGGGAGCAGTACTTC
CASSHGRREQYF
>TRBV9|TRBD2|TRBJ2-5|few
TGTGCCAGCAGCCCCCGACTAGCGGGGGGAGAGACCCAGTACTTC
CASSPRLAGGETQYF
>TRBV6-6|TRBD2|TRBJ2-7|-
TGTGCCAGCAGTTACTCGGCGGGAGTTGGGTACGAGCAGTACTTC
CASSYSAGVGYEQYF
>TRBV5-4|-|TRBJ1-2|few
TGTGCCAGCAGCTTGCTGACAGACTCCCGTAACTATGGCTACACCTTC
CASSLLTDSRNYGYTF
>TRBV28|-|TRBJ2-1|few
TGTGCCAGCAGTTCGCCCCAGGGGGGCCGCCCCAATGAGCAGTTCTTC
CASSSPQGGRPNEQFF
>TRBV6-6|-|TRBJ2-7|-
TGTGCCAGCAGTTACGATAAGGGGCCCTACGAGCAGTACTTC
CASSYDKGPYEQYF
>TRBV4-1|TRBD1|TRBJ2-2|-
TGCGCCAGCAGCCAACGAGACAGGGCGAACACCGGGGAGCTGTTTTTT
CASSQRDRANTGELFF
>TRBV7-2|-|TRBJ1-2|few
TGTGCCAGCAGCCCGAGGAATCGGGCCGGCTACACCTTC
CASSPRNRAGYTF